Detailed here is one TCR beta chain. The data derive from a study of blood T cell repertoires in COVID-19. Study summary: Researchers got acute and convalescent COVID-19 samples from the United States, Italy and Spain. T cells, B-cell-depleted T cells, or PBMCs supplied cDNA or gDNA.

Per the authors' pipeline: Counts of nucleated cells, estimated from reference gene primer amplification, were obtained. Profiled with immunoSEQ multiplex PCR; TCRdb holds only in-frame clones, not every one. D and trimming come from the DNA, and the V and J calls and clone size come from that table. This table has about 290,000 clones, approximately 90% appearing once. The source material was peripheral blood. The receptor comes from a man in his forties with acute or convalescent COVID-19.

The CDR3, as DNA: TGTGCCAGCAGCTGGGGAGCGGAGCAGTTCTTC. It yields the protein CASSWGAEQFF. The chain has TRBV7-2 and TRBJ2-1; D may be TRBD2 (5 bases). CDR1 and CDR2 from the germline V gene are SGHTA and FQGNSA. V was pared by 4 bases and J by 10 bases, with 8 bases between. The CDR3 sequence is 11 residues long.